This TCR beta chain is from a study of blood T cell repertoires in COVID-19. Study as a whole: Both acute and convalescent COVID-19 samples were obtained from the United States, Italy and Spain. PBMCs, B-cell-depleted T cells, or T cells were the source of the cDNA or gDNA that made up the material.

Authors' analysis steps: Quantification of nucleated cells was approximated via reference gene primer amplification. Here immunoSEQ multiplex PCR was the method, and the copy in TCRdb shows in-frame clones only, minus some. V, J and clone size are those of that table, while D and trimming were read from the DNA. The table includes some 80,000 clones, 75% to 90% detected once. The CDR3 is made up of 16 amino acids. The ends lost 0 bases at V and 3 bases at J; junction bases unmatched: 4. The V gene's germline CDR1 is LGHNA and CDR2 YNFKEQ. In its sample, this clone was seen once. The chain links TRBV4-2 to TRBJ2-2; 7 nucleotides align to TRBD1. Material: peripheral blood. The sequence derives from a human donor in a cohort sampled during active COVID-19. This chain's CDR3 is CASSQDTGQYTGELFF. For the CDR3, the DNA is TGTGCCAGCAGCCAAGACACGGGACAGTACACCGGGGAGCTGTTTTTT.